The present TCR beta chain was sequenced within a study of Graves' ophthalmopathy and Graves' hyperthyroidism. Broader study findings: A model of 13 signatures distinguished ophthalmopathy from stable hyperthyroidism at around 90% sensitivity and roughly 82% specificity.

The TCR beta CDR3 regions underwent amplification from RNA transcripts. Amplification began with first-round RT-PCR using HTBI primers, then second-round multiplex PCR was performed. TCRdb re-called the multiplex PCR reads through MiXCR, storing one row per CDR3 protein. The table includes about 480,000 distinct CDR3 sequences, around 15% detected once. The CDR3 covers 15 residues. The V gene end was trimmed by 6 bases and the J gene end by 4 bases; junction bases not matched to a gene: 8. In germline, CDR1 is MNHNS, CDR2 SASEGT. Certain patients, namely those with other autoimmune diseases, uncontrolled infections, pregnancy or lactation, were excluded. In this sample, this clonotype turned up many times. The antigen remains unidentified.

This rearrangement joins TRBV6-1 to TRBJ2-5; 10 bases agree with TRBD2. Sequencing used blood. The receptor's source is a woman younger than 45 with Graves' ophthalmopathy. CDR3 nucleotides: TGTGCCAGCAGCCGTAGCGGGGGGATAGGAGAGACCCAGTACTTC. Translation: CASSRSGGIGETQYF.